This T cell receptor beta chain appears in the sequencing data of a study of cytomegalovirus exposure and HLA in healthy donors (dated by TCRdb to the late 2010s). Context from the whole study: An earlier analysis of several hundred of the donors reported approximately 300 Gb of sequence data and 95 million to 120 million unique TCR beta sequences obtained from approximately 180 million T cells. An earlier analysis of several hundred of the donors applied high-throughput TCR beta sequencing to assess whether each TCR beta V gene segment acted as functional or pseudogenic. Along with the roughly 670-subject first cohort, a separate validation cohort of around 110 different subjects was used. HLA typing included class I and class II loci at four-digit resolution. Of the roughly 400 genotyped donors, 81% fell in the genetic ancestry cluster associated with self-reported Caucasian donors. High-throughput TCR immunosequencing, statistical association of individual TCRs with disease status, and machine learning were combined to predict cytomegalovirus infection status. The study aimed to test whether cataloging public T cell receptors could reveal signatures of past pathogen exposure. The number of typed donors differed by locus: about 620-640 for A, B, C, DRB1 and DQB1; roughly 510 for DQA1; 606 for DPA1; and around 470 for DPB1. The study used immunosequencing to profile the T cell repertoires of approximately 690 subjects and linked those repertoires to cytomegalovirus serostatus. Roughly 5 DR-DQ haplotypes were handled as single units for association and clustering because linkage in the cohort was strong. To study patterns of TCR occurrence, a later analysis re-analyzed previously published TCR beta repertoires from 700 or so donors and added high-resolution HLA genotyping. In the later analysis, no new phenotypic data were used to find candidate immune exposures; instead, reliance was placed on TCR beta sequences and their occurrence across donors. Donor age, sex, ethnicity and CMV serostatus were compiled together with the repertoire data. Across 300 to 500 genotyped donors of the cohort, an average of about 200,000 unique TCR beta nucleotide sequences per donor were sequenced, and 15% to 20% of those sequences were non-productive. A later genetic analysis took genome-wide SNP genotypes for about 55% of the 666 donors and used that subset as a discovery cohort. An early release covering roughly 600 HLA-typed donors comprised approximately 290 gigabases of sequencing data and roughly 85 million unique TCR sequences. Every repertoire in the discovery cohort had been generated on one and the same sequencing platform.

Library prep was done by the immunoSEQ multiplex PCR assay. For the multiplex PCR, a mixture combining 60 forward primers for TCR Vbeta segments and 13 reverse primers for TCR Jbeta segments was used. Amplification of the CDR3 region of rearranged TCR beta genes was performed with a multiplex PCR assay on genomic DNA. On the Illumina HiSeq System, the amplified TCR beta libraries were sequenced as 87-base-pair reads. In the authors' own workflow: A later analysis counted about 82 million unique TCR beta chains across the 666 repertoires, and 10 million to 12 million of these chains were shared by at least two donors. To remove PCR and sequencing errors, raw reads were error-corrected and collapsed into unique sequences using a nearest-neighbor algorithm that merged closely related sequences. To assign V, D and J gene segments, CDR3 sequences were aligned to IMGT reference sequences. For a sequence to be retained, at least a six-nucleotide match to both a V gene segment and a J gene segment was required. Rearrangements were classified as productive when the CDR3 lacked stop codons and remained in frame with V and J, and all other rearrangements were classified as non-productive. Following IMGT convention, CDR3 was defined as the stretch from the second conserved V-encoded cysteine up to the conserved J-encoded phenylalanine. In an earlier analysis of around 640 of the donors, sequences lacking an unambiguous match to a single V gene segment were excluded. In an earlier analysis of approximately 500 of the donors, a V segment was called functional when productive rearrangements were above 56.7%, and segregating when the standard deviation between donors exceeded 5%. A statistical classification framework was built to diagnose cytomegalovirus status from the catalog of TCR beta chain sequences. In a later analysis, TCR nucleotide sequences were compared against IMGT/GENE-DB human TR gene sequences so that V and J genes could be assigned. In a later analysis, CDR3 sequences and most-parsimonious VDJ recombination scenarios were assigned using the TCRdist pipeline. A later analysis defined each TCR beta chain by its CDR3 amino acid sequence plus V-gene family, and excluded reads lacking a unique V-gene family. A later analysis removed nearly 600 highly shared, low-generation-probability nucleotide sequences to deal with suspected cross-contamination and a sequencing artifact. In a later analysis, a clonal expansion index for each public chain was calculated from normalized within-repertoire ranks of inferred template counts. A later analysis computed generation probabilities with a VDJ recombination model fitted to out-of-frame rearrangements, and checked the results against IGoR. In a later analysis, TCR-TCR, TCR-HLA and TCR-CMV co-occurrence was scored with hypergeometric tests, and a repertoire-size bias correction was applied to TCR pairs. In a later analysis, false discovery rates were estimated by permuting HLA or CMV assignments 20 times. In a later analysis, co-occurring TCRs were grouped using DBSCAN, and TCRdist sequence similarity was added for clustering within HLA-allele-positive subsets. For co-occurrence clustering, repertoires with fewer than 30,000 or more than 120,000 public chains were excluded, along with a handful of repertoires with anomalous nucleotide sharing. TCRdb re-hosts the immuneACCESS table, in-frame sequences only. Its copies lack some clones; in the studies checked, an unresolved V gene accounts for under half of them, and the cause for the rest is not known. That table furnishes V, J and clone size, whereas the DNA furnished D and trimming. The sample table records some 200,000 clones; roughly 68% of these occur just once. The ten largest clones take up around 1.9% of the sample.

Here is what the overall study found, with its caveats: According to a later analysis, parvovirus B19, influenza, CMV and Epstein-Barr virus appeared linked to several top co-occurrence clusters. It was suggested by the authors that the approach could potentially be generalized to other disease states and immunological phenotypes. A later analysis found that most CMV-associated TCR beta chains appeared HLA-restricted, with HLA associations seemingly driven largely by CMV exposure. Cytomegalovirus status was reported to be diagnosed by the classifier with high specificity and sensitivity in both the original and validation cohorts. At a false discovery rate of 0.05, a later analysis linked roughly 17,000 TCR beta sequences to specific HLA alleles. The cohort was sequenced for TCR beta chains only, and without alpha or paired-chain data the features that could be detected were limited. HLA typing was unavailable for some donors at each locus, so association tests used only the typed subset. In a later genetic analysis, a missense DCLRE1C variant was associated with V-gene and J-gene trimming of TCR beta chains, and the association was replicated in an independent cohort. In vitro tests confirmed that a few of the cytomegalovirus-associated TCR beta chains recognize cytomegalovirus antigens. Because counts were too low, approximately 18 rarely observed V segments, including chromosome 9 orphons, were excluded from the earlier analysis of some 540 of the donors. In an earlier analysis of around 500 of the donors, most TCR beta V segments appeared in productive rearrangements about 90% or about 30% of the time, broadly matching IMGT annotations. A further reported finding was that TCR beta sequences accurately predicted the HLA-A and HLA-B alleles for most subjects in the first cohort. A group of highly shared sequence variants was considered likely to be a technical artifact of the sequencing pipeline. A later genetic analysis reported fewer N-insertions in productive TCRs among donors in an Asian-associated ancestry cluster than the roughly 620-donor mean. For the cohort, immune exposure information was limited to CMV serostatus. The presence/absence analyses assumed that sequencing depth was roughly uniform across donors, and that assumption may not be true. In the study, roughly 160 TCR beta chains were listed as associated with cytomegalovirus. In a later analysis, HLA-associated TCR beta chains showed more clonal expansion and lower generation probabilities than non-associated chains that were equally common. Assigning TCR associations to individual alleles was difficult when HLA alleles, especially DR and DQ, strongly co-occurred. Linkage disequilibrium might explain the correlated functional status among segregating V segments, but an unknown experimental factor could not be ruled out. In a later analysis, TCR association rates were found to vary across HLA loci, with the most associated TCRs seen for DRB1 alleles and the fewest for HLA-C alleles. Some IMGT-functional V segments, including TRBV6-2 and TRBV6-3, could not be distinguished by the 87-base-pair reads and were therefore excluded. Across donors, most TCR sequences were observed very rarely, whereas some public TCRs were present in many individuals.

From V the trimming removes 2 bases and from J it removes 5 bases, while the gene matches leave 4 bases of the junction unaccounted for. The CDR3 measures 14 amino acids from cysteine to phenylalanine. The sequence is cut down to CDR3 DNA, 42 bases in frame from base 1. For CDR1 and CDR2, the germline V gene (reference sequence) lists LNHNV and YYDKDF. With respect to this clone: There is no known antigen for this receptor. One base away there is no much larger clone; base qualities are not given.

The cohort consisted of 670 or so healthy bone marrow donors. Cohort members were all nominally healthy when sampled, although unrecorded immune exposures were likely present. The donor tested CMV seronegative and was one of the 352 seronegative cohort members. A peripheral blood sample was collected from each donor, and TCR beta sequencing was performed on peripheral blood mononuclear cells. The Qiagen DNeasy Blood Extraction Kit was used to extract genomic DNA from the blood cell samples. The sequencing sample was made of PBMCs. The rearrangement joined TRBV15 to TRBJ1-2; the central 8 bases match TRBD1. This receptor was taken from a young woman in good health and CMV-seronegative. The bases read TGTGCCACCAGCAGAAGGACAGGGAATTATGGCTACACCTTC. Its product reads: CATSRRTGNYGYTF.